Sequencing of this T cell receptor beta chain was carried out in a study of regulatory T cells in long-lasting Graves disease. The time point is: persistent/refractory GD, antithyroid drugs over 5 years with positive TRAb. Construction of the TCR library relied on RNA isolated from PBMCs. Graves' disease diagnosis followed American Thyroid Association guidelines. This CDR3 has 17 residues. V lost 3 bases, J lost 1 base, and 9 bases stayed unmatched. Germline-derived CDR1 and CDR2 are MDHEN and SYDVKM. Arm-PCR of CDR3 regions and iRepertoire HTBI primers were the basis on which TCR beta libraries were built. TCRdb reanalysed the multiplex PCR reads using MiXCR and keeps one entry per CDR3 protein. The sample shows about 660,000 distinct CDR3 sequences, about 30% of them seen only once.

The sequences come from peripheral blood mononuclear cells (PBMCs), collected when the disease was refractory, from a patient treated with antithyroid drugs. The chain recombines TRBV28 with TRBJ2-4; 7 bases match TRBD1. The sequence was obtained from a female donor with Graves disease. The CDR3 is CASSLAPTGVAKNIQYF. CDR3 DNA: TGTGCCAGCAGTTTGGCCCCTACAGGGGTGGCCAAAAACATTCAGTACTTC.